This T cell receptor beta chain was found in a study of response to subunit inactivated influenza vaccine. Between the trimmed V and J ends, which lost 3 bases and 3 bases, there was a span of 12 bases. The CDR3 sequence is 13 residues long. Germline V gene data show CDR1 as GTSNPN and CDR2 as SVGIG (reference sequence). TCRdb recomputed calls from the RT-PCR reads with MiXCR, one row per CDR3 protein. The table lists 200,000 to 300,000 distinct CDR3 sequences, 12% of them singletons. The sample holds a few counts of this clonotype. The sequence was collected from a man aged 50 or older who received an inactivated influenza vaccine. V is TRBV30 and J is TRBJ2-7; weak D call: TRBD2 (5 bases). The source material was non-naive T cells sorted from PBMCs, sampled 14 to 15 days before vaccination. The CDR3 DNA follows: TGTGCCTGGAGAAAGAGCGGTCTCTACGAGCAGTACTTC. This encodes CAWRKSGLYEQYF. The full variable domain, in which reference TRBV30 and TRBJ2-7 provide the parts outside the CDR3, is SQTIHQWPATLVQPVGSPLSLECTVEGTSNPNLYWYRQAAGRGLQLLFYSVGIGQISSEVPQNLSASRPQDRQFILSSKKLLLSDSGFYLCAWRKSGLYEQYFGPGTRLTVT.